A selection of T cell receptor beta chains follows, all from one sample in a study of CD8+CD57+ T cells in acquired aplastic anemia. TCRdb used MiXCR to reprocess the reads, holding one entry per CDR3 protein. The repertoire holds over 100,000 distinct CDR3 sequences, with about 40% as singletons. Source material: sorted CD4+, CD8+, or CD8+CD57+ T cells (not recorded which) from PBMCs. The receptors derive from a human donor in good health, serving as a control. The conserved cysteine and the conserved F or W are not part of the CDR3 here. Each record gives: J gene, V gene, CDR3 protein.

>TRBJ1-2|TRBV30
AWYGEGANYGYT
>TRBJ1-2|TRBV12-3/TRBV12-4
ASSRGTGSAVSGYT
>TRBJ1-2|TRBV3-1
ASSHHLRRDRVHGYT
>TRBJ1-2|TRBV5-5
ASSFRGALFEGYT
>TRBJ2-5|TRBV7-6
ASSLAPIRRDRGETQY
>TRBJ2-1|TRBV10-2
ASIGGNSYNEQF
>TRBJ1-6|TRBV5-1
ASRPPGAGDNSPLH
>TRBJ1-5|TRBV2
ASSGDRGSNQPQH
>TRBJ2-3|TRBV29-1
SVERGQDTQY
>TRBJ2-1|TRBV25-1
ASRLGTSHEQF
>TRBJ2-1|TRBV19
ASVGDYNEQF
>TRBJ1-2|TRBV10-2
ASSGPGQTVEDT
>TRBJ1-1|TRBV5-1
ASSLRAKEEAF
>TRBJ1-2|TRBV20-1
SAAPILTGTQDYGYT
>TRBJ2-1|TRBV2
ASSNGHNEQF
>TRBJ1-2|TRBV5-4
ASLVGDGYT
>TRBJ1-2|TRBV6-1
ASRKDTFGGNT
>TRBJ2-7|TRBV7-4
ASPIGGATSGPPTHEQY
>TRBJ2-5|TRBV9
ASSGGRWGPEGKETQY
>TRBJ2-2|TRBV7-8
ASSRIAQAAVGELF
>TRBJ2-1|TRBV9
ASSAGTLSYNEQF
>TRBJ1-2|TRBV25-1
ASSATGGSSYGYT
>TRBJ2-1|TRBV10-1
TSSELADGDNEQF
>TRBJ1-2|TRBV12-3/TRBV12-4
ASSPTGIGYT
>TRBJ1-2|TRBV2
ASSGGGSISYT
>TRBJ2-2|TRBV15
ATRRGDTGELF
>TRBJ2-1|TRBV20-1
SAMSTSGDNEQF
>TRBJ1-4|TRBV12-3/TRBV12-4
ASRVRDGNEKLF
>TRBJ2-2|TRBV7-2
ASTGFGTGELF
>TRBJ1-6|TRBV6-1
ASTVGPRNSPLH
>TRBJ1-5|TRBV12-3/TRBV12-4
ASSTTTGRDQPQH
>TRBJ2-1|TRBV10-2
ASRGLAGVPKEQF
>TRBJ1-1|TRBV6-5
ASSYPLPGQQGGEAF
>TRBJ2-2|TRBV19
ASSIGVYRDTGELF
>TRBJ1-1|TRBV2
ASILGTESTEAF
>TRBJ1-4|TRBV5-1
ASRWTATNEKLF
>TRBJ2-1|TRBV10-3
ANQGAGDEQF
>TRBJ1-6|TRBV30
AWSWTGWNSPLH
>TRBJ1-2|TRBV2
ASSATTGARDYT
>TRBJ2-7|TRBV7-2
ASRGPGTGAYEQY
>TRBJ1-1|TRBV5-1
ASSRDRPGTEAF
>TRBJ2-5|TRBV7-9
ASSLQGYQETQY
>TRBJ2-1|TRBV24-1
ATSDPRSYSEQF
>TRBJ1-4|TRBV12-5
ASGLGTTGLF
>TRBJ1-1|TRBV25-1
ASSESSGMNTEAF
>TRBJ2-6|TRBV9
ASSVGGAGANVLT
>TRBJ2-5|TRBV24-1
ATSDYLGATQY
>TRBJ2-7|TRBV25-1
AIRDALAPSSYEQY
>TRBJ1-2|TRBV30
AWSVDGGGGYT
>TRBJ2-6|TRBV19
ASSPTSGANVLT
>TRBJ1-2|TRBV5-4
ASSLTGARMGGYT
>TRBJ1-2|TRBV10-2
ASSDTGDGYT
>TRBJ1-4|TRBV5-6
ASSGGLGANEKLF
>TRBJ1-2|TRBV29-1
SVGVRGGYT
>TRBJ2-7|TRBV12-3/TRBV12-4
ASSLGQTYEQY
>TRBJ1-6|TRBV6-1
ASSDTYNSPLH
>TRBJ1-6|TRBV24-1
ATSDYDRGNSPLH
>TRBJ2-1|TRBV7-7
ASSLQTGLTEQF
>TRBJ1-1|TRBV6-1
ASSPSTGGGTEAF
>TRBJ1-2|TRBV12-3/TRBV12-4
ASSLGELYGYT